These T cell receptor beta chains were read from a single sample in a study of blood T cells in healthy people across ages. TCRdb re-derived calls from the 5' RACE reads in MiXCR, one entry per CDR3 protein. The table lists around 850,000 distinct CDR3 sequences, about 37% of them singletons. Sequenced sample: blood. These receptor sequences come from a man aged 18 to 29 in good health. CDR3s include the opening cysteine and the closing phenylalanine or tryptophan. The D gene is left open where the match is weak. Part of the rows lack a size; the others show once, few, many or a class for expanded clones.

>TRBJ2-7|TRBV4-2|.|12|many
TGTGCATCGGGGGTTTCCTCCTACGAGCAGTACTTC
CASGVSSYEQYF
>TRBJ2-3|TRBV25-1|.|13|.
TGTGCCAGCAGTGATCTCCCGGGACTGGGGCAGTATTTT
CASSDLPGLGQYF
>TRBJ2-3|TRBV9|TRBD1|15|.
TGTGCCAGCAGCGTAGAGGGGACAGTCACAGATACGCAGTATTTT
CASSVEGTVTDTQYF
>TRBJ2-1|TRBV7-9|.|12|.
TGTGCCAGCAGCTTAGCGTCGGATGAGCAGTTCTTC
CASSLASDEQFF
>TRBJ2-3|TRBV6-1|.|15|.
TGTGCCAGCAGCGTCCCGCCGTTTAGCACAGATACGCAGTATTTT
CASSVPPFSTDTQYF
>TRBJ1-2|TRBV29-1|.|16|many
TGCAGCGTTGGGTTCCTTGGGGGGGCCCATAACTATGGCTACACCTTC
CSVGFLGGAHNYGYTF
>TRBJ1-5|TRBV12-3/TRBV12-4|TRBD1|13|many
TGTGCCAGCAGTTCGGACAGGGCCCAGCCCCAGCATTTT
CASSSDRAQPQHF
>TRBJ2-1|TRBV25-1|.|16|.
TGTGCCAGCAGTGCTTTTACAGGGCCCGTTTACAATGAGCAGTTCTTC
CASSAFTGPVYNEQFF
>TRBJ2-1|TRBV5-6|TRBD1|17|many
TGTGCCAGCAGCTTACTGTCCGGACAGGGTCCCTACAATGAGCAGTTCTTC
CASSLLSGQGPYNEQFF
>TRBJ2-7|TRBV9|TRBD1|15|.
TGTGCCAGCAGCGTAGAGCCAGGGGGCTTGTACGAGCAGTACTTC
CASSVEPGGLYEQYF
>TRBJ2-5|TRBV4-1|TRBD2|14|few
TGCGCCAGCGGCCAAAGGGACTATCAAGAGACCCAGTACTTC
CASGQRDYQETQYF
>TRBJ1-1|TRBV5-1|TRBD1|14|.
TGCGCCAGCAGCTTGGGGGATCAGACAGGGGAAGCTTTCTTT
CASSLGDQTGEAFF
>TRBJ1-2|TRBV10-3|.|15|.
TGTGCCATCACCCCCGGGACGAGGGGAAACTATGGCTACACCTTC
CAITPGTRGNYGYTF
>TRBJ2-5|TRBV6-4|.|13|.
TGTGCCAGCAGTGACCCCCCCCAAGAGACCCAGTACTTC
CASSDPPQETQYF
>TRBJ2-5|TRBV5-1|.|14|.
TGCGCCAGCAGCCCTTTTGCAGGTCAAGAGACCCAGTACTTC
CASSPFAGQETQYF
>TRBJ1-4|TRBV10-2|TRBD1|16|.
TGCGCCAGCAGTGCCCGGACAGGGACCAAGGACGAAAAACTGTTTTTT
CASSARTGTKDEKLFF
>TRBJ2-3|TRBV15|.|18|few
TGTGCCACCAGCAGAGATTTGGCCGGCGGGGCAGACACAGATACGCAGTATTTT
CATSRDLAGGADTDTQYF
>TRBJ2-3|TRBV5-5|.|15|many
TGTGCCAGCAGCCTAATCGGCGTCGACACAGATACGCAGTATTTT
CASSLIGVDTDTQYF
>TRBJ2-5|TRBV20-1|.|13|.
TGCAGTGCTAGAGTGGGCGGGGTGGAGACCCAGTACTTC
CSARVGGVETQYF
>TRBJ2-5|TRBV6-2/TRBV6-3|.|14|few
TGTGCCAGCTACGGGACATACATAGAAGAGACCCAGTACTTC
CASYGTYIEETQYF
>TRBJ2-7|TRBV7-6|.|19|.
TGTGCCAGCAGCTTAGTTTCACTAGCAATAAATTCCTCCTACAATGAGCAGTACTTC
CASSLVSLAINSSYNEQYF
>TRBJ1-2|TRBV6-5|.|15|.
TGTGCCAGCTGTAAGGATACAGGGCGGGACTATGGCTACACCTTC
CASCKDTGRDYGYTF
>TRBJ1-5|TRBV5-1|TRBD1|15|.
TGCGCCAGCAGCTTCGAGGGGGCTCCATATCAGCCCCAGCATTTT
CASSFEGAPYQPQHF
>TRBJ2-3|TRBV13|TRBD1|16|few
TGTGCCAGCAGCTCAAGAGGGGGCCCGTTGCGAGATACGCAGTATTTT
CASSSRGGPLRDTQYF
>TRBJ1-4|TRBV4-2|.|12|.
TGTGCCAGCAGCCAAGACAGTGAAAAACTGTTTTTT
CASSQDSEKLFF
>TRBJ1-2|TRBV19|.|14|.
TGTGCCAGTAGTGCCAACCCGGGAGCTTATGGCTACACCTTC
CASSANPGAYGYTF
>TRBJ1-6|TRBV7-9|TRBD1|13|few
TGTGCCAGCAGCTTGTCGACAGGGGTACCCCTCCACTTT
CASSLSTGVPLHF
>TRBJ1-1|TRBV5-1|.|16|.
TGCACCAGCAGCTTGAATTGGGGGACCATGAACACTGAAGCTTTCTTT
CTSSLNWGTMNTEAFF
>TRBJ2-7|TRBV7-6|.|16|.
TGTGCCAGCAGCCCCTTCCCCCGGGGGCGACAAGAGGCCCAGTACTTC
CASSPFPRGRQEAQYF
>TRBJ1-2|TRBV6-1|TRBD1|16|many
TGTGCCAGCAGTGAAAGGGGGCAGGCCGTGAGCTATGGCTACACCTTC
CASSERGQAVSYGYTF
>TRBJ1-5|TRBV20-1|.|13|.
TGCAGTGCTGCCCGGGGACAAGGTCAGCCCCAGCATTTT
CSAARGQGQPQHF
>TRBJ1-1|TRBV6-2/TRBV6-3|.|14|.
TGTGCCAGCAGTGACCGGGAGGTGAACACTGAAGCTTTCTTT
CASSDREVNTEAFF
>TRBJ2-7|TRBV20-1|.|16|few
TGCAGTGCTAGAGAATCCCAGGTAGTAGGGCCCTACGAGCAGTACTTC
CSARESQVVGPYEQYF
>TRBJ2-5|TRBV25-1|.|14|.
TGTGCCAGTCTGCCTTGGGCTAACGCAGAGACCCAGTACTTC
CASLPWANAETQYF
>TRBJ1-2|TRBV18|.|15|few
TGTGCCAGCTCACTCCGCCAAGGGTCGTTTTATGGCTACACCTTC
CASSLRQGSFYGYTF
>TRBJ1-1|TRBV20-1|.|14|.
TGCAGTGCTAAGGCCGAAGCGGGGAACACTGAAGTTTTCTTT
CSAKAEAGNTEVFF
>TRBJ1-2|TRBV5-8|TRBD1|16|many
TGTGCCAGCAGCTTGGAAGGGGACAGGGCTGCCTATGGCTACACCTTC
CASSLEGDRAAYGYTF
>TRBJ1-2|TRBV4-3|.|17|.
TGCGCCAGCAGCCAAGTATCCGGTAGCAGGGCGCCCCTTGGCTACACCTTC
CASSQVSGSRAPLGYTF
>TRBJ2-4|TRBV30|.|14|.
TGTGCCTGGAGCCCGATGGGAAAACGGAGCATTCAGTACTTC
CAWSPMGKRSIQYF
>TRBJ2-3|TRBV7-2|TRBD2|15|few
TGTGCCAGCAGTGGGCGGGGGGTATTCGCAGATACGCAGTATTTT
CASSGRGVFADTQYF